This TCR beta chain was identified during a study of blood T cells in healthy people across ages. A second PCR, run for roughly 7 to 11 cycles, used a sample-barcoded 5' primer plus a J-beta primer mix. A single record per CDR3 protein comes from TCRdb applying MiXCR to the 5' RACE reads. This table holds a few hundred thousand distinct CDR3 sequences, around a quarter found once. Germline CDR1 reads MNHEY; CDR2 reads SMNVEV (reference sequence). Trimming pared 5 bases from V and 2 bases from J, leaving 12 bases between. This CDR3 has 14 residues. This clonotype was counted between two and nine times. Its specificity is unknown. Whole-study findings and limits: The CMV status of each donor remained undetermined, and this could have confounded shifts in expanded clonotypes.

These records were also assigned to another study, of T cells of mothers and their children.

This TCR was sampled from a boy under 10 years old in good health. The gene calls are TRBV27 and TRBJ1-2; D is undetermined. Sample: blood. CDR3 sequence (DNA): TGTGCCAGCAGTCCTCTCCAGAAAAACTATGGCTACACCTTC. Translating it yields CASSPLQKNYGYTF.